The clone carrying this T cell receptor beta chain was seen repeatedly, ten times or more. What it binds is not known. V was shortened by 8 bases and J by 9 bases, with 5 bases between the two germline ends. The CDR3 is 9 residues long. This sample was taken from a study of response to subunit inactivated influenza vaccine. Study findings and constraints: The authors proposed limited new T cell recruitment per seasonal influenza vaccination.

TCRdb ran MiXCR on the RT-PCR reads and lists one entry per CDR3 protein. This sample carries under 950,000 distinct CDR3 sequences, 21% of them seen once, and the ten largest clones take roughly 10%. The V call is TRBV12-3 or TRBV12-4, the J call TRBJ1-5; D remains ambiguous. Sequencing used PBMCs from blood, obtained 4 to 6 days after vaccination. This clonotype was obtained from a man aged 45-60 years who received an inactivated influenza vaccine. Here the CDR3 reads CASGPPQHF. Here the CDR3 DNA reads TGTGCCAGCGGGCCGCCCCAGCATTTT.